This T cell receptor beta chain is drawn from a study of T cells after somatic rescue of genetic block. CDR1 is MDHEN, CDR2 SYDVKM, per germline. Between the trimmed V and J ends, which lost 6 bases and 6 bases, there was a span of 11 bases. The CDR3 runs 13 residues. Clones were sequenced by immunoSEQ multiplex PCR, and TCRdb holds only the in-frame ones, with some missing. The table includes 95,000 to 120,000 clones, 75% to 95% detected once. This sequence was found in a woman between 18 and 29 years old. V is TRBV28 and J is TRBJ1-4; D is unresolved. What was sequenced was peripheral blood mononuclear cells (PBMCs). The chain's CDR3 is CASRGWLDEKLFF. CDR3 DNA sequence: TGTGCCAGCAGGGGCTGGTTGGATGAAAAACTGTTTTTT.